These 24 T cell receptor beta chains came from one sample sequenced in a study of metastatic and nonmetastatic thyroid tumors. Not a single patient had been given any form of treatment at any point before undergoing thyroid surgery. TCRdb called clones again from the PCR reads with MiXCR. The table has 25,000 to 35,000 clones, about 32% seen once. Sequencing was done on a sample of blood. These receptors all come from a female donor with papillary thyroid cancer or a benign thyroid nodule (not recorded which). Some clones in this sample may be carry-over from other donors' samples.

The rearrangement uses TRBV10-3 and TRBJ2-1; D call uncertain. Germline CDR1 and CDR2: ENHRY and SYGVKD. V shed 3 bases and J shed 8 bases, with 14 bases lying between them. This CDR3 has 14 residues. In DNA, the CDR3 is TGTGCCATCAGTGATATTGGGGTTTTGGATGAGCAGTTCTTC. Amino acids: CAISDIGVLDEQFF.

V and J are TRBV11-2 and TRBJ2-3, with TRBD2 identical over 11 bases. CDR1 and CDR2 (germline): SGHAT, FQNNGV. The CDR3 length is 16 residues. V shed 4 bases and J 6 bases; nucleotides not matched to a gene: 9. The CDR3 spells CASSYNSGRATDTQYF. The CDR3 DNA reads as TGTGCCAGCAGCTACAATAGCGGGAGGGCTACGGATACGCAGTATTTT.

This clone was counted ten times or more. V gene TRBV7-9 combines with J gene TRBJ2-3, with 11 positions matching TRBD2. The CDR3 is 19 residues long. CDR1 and CDR2 (germline): SEHNR, FQNEAQ (reference sequence). Trimming cost V 3 bases and J 0 bases; bases outside gene matches: 11. CDR3 sequence (DNA): TGTGCCAGCAGCTTCCCGACTAGCGGGACGATCTATAGCACAGATACGCAGTATTTT. Residues: CASSFPTSGTIYSTDTQYF.

A few counts support this clone. The V and J genes are TRBV9 and TRBJ2-7, with 9 nucleotides matching TRBD2. CDR3 length: 14 residues. V gave up 0 bases and J gave up 3 bases; unmatched junction bases: 1. Germline V gene sequence: CDR1 SGDLS, CDR2 YYNGEE. CDR3 region: CASSVDSGSYEQYF. The DNA for the CDR3 is TGTGCCAGCAGCGTAGATAGCGGGAGCTACGAGCAGTACTTC.

The chain joins TRBV3-1 to TRBJ1-5; no definite D call. Trimming cost V 0 bases and J 6 bases, with 6 bases left between them. Per germline, CDR1 LGHDT and CDR2 YNNKEL (reference sequence). The CDR3 extends over 13 amino acids. In DNA, the CDR3 is TGTGCCAGCAGCCAAGATCCGAGTCAGCCCCAGCATTTT. Its protein product is CASSQDPSQPQHF. Full variable domain (outside the CDR3, taken from reference TRBV3-1 and TRBJ1-5): DTAVSQTPKYLVTQMGNDKSIKCEQNLGHDTMYWYKQDSKKFLKIMFSYNNKELIINETVPNRFSPKSPDKAHLNLHINSLELGDSAVYFCASSQDPSQPQHFGDGTRLSIL.

V is TRBV20-1 and J is TRBJ1-2; 7 positions agree with TRBD1. The CDR3 length is 13 residues. The V segment lost 0 bases and the J segment 7 bases; nucleotides outside the gene matches: 5. Per the germline V gene, CDR1 is DFQATT and CDR2 is SNEGSKA (reference sequence). CDR3 coding DNA: TGCAGTGCTAGAGATCGGACAGGTAGTGGCTACACCTTC. This translates into CSARDRTGSGYTF.

V is TRBV7-3 and J is TRBJ2-1; weak D call: TRBD1 (5 bases). The V end was cut by 2 bases, the J end by 8 bases, with 13 bases between. The CDR3 has 14 residues. Germline CDR1 reads SGHTA; CDR2 reads FQGTGA. The CDR3 sequence: CASSLFDRSHEQFF. In nucleotides, the CDR3 is TGTGCCAGCAGCTTATTCGACAGAAGCCATGAGCAGTTCTTC.

A few counts support this clone. A much more abundant neighbour one base away suggests this may be a read error. The rearrangement joins TRBV5-6 to TRBJ2-7; D could derive from TRBD1 or TRBD2 (5 bases each). Germline CDR1 SGHDT, CDR2 YYEEEE. The CDR3 runs to 12 residues. CDR3 amino acids: CASRLGAYEQYF. Here the CDR3 DNA reads TGTGCCAGCAGATTGGGGGCCTACGAGCAGTACTTC.

This clone has at least ten counts. This chain links TRBV12-5 with TRBJ2-5; D possibly corresponds to TRBD2 (5 bases). Germline CDR1 LGHNT, CDR2 FRNRAP. The V end lost 0 bases, the J end lost 0 bases, and 11 bases lay between the germline ends. The CDR3 totals 16 residues. CDR3 sequence: CASGLVRSGHQETQYF. CDR3 bases: TGTGCTAGTGGTTTGGTGCGGAGCGGCCACCAAGAGACCCAGTACTTC.

The chain couples TRBV2 to TRBJ1-1; 9 bases fit TRBD1. CDR3 size: 14 residues. V shed 2 bases, J shed 10 bases, and the junction held 8 bases outside the gene matches. Germline loops: CDR1 SNHLY, CDR2 FYNNEI. CDR3 bases: TGTGCCAGCAGTGAATCCGGACAGGGGATCGGAGCTTTCTTT. As protein: CASSESGQGIGAFF.

As to this clone: One end of the junction does not line up with germline, which may come from a read error. This chain links TRBV19 with TRBJ1-1, with a possible D match to TRBD1 (6 bases). Per germline, CDR1 LNHDA and CDR2 SQIVND (reference sequence). The CDR3 is 12 amino acids. Here the CDR3 DNA reads TGTCCCAGCAGGGACATGAACACTGAAGATTTCTTT. Translating it yields CPSRDMNTEDFF.

This clone occurred many times. The V gene is TRBV4-2, the J gene TRBJ2-1; 8 bases line up with TRBD2. The germline V gene has CDR1 LGHNA and CDR2 YNFKEQ. This CDR3 is 15 amino acids long. With V trimmed by 3 bases and J by 6 bases, 7 bases remained unmatched. CDR3 loop: CASSQRAGEPNEQFF. As DNA, the CDR3 is TGTGCCAGCAGCCAGAGAGCGGGGGAGCCCAATGAGCAGTTCTTC.

V is TRBV7-3 and J is TRBJ2-1; 7 bases match TRBD2. CDR3 length: 12 amino acids. The germline V gene has CDR1 SGHTA and CDR2 FQGTGA. CDR3 region: CDTGVSGNEQFF. CDR3 DNA: TGTGACACCGGGGTTAGCGGGAATGAGCAGTTCTTC.

The sample holds many counts of this clone. This chain uses TRBV12-3 or TRBV12-4 with TRBJ1-2; TRBD1 might be the D (5 bases). The CDR3 is 19 residues long. V lost 3 bases to trimming and J lost 0 bases, with 23 bases between them. In nucleotides, the CDR3 is TGTGCCAGCAGTTTGGGAGTTTTCGGGACGGTGACAGCTAACTATGGCTACACCTTC. This sequence encodes CASSLGVFGTVTANYGYTF.

This clone has a count of ten or more. A much larger clonotype is one base distant, so this may be a read error. This rearrangement joins TRBV7-9 to TRBJ1-1; TRBD1 is a possible D gene (5 bases). This CDR3 has 12 residues. From germline, CDR1 is SEHNR and CDR2 FQNEAQ (reference sequence). Trimming left V 8 bases short and J 4 bases short, with 11 bases between. Written as DNA, the CDR3 is TGTGCCAGCGTTCCAGGGAGCACTGAAGCTTTCTTT. Encoded protein: CASVPGSTEAFF.

V usage is TRBV5-1 and J usage is TRBJ2-7; 8 nucleotides agree with TRBD2. This CDR3 region has 15 residues. Germline CDR1 reads SGHRS; CDR2 reads YFSETQ. Trimming cost V 3 bases and J 2 bases; bases outside gene matches: 7. The CDR3 protein is CASSYLSSGTYEQYF. For the CDR3, the DNA is TGCGCCAGCAGCTACCTGAGTAGCGGGACCTACGAGCAGTACTTC.

Of note for this clone: A read error may produce the germline difference seen at one junction end. V gene TRBV6-2 or TRBV6-3 combines with J gene TRBJ1-6, with a tentative D call TRBD1 (5 bases). Germline-derived CDR1 and CDR2 are MNHEY and SVGEGT. The CDR3 loop spans 13 amino acids. CDR3 in amino acids: CASSYPQDSPLHF. Written as DNA, the CDR3 is TGTGCCAGCAGCTACCCACAGGATTCACCACTCCACTTT.

This clone appeared a single time. The chain combines TRBV7-8 with TRBJ2-7, with 10 bases identical to TRBD1. This CDR3 is built from 18 residues. Germline loops: CDR1 SGHVS, CDR2 FQNEAQ. V shed 4 bases and J 0 bases; nucleotides not matched to a gene: 12. The CDR3 is CASSSGTGAIVSSYEQYF. The CDR3 bases are TGTGCCAGCAGCTCCGGGACAGGGGCTATTGTGAGCTCCTACGAGCAGTACTTC.

The rearrangement joins TRBV20-1 to TRBJ2-1, with 14 nucleotides matching TRBD2. This CDR3 comprises 19 residues. V was clipped by 6 bases and J by 0 bases; unmatched bases: 13. Germline-derived CDR1 and CDR2 are DFQATT and SNEGSKA (reference sequence). The CDR3 spells CSAKGLAGVFMNSYNEQFF. The DNA of the CDR3 is TGCAGTGCAAAGGGACTAGCGGGAGTTTTTATGAACTCCTACAATGAGCAGTTCTTC.

In its sample, this clone was seen many times. J is TRBJ2-7 and V is TRBV7-2, with D perhaps TRBD1 (6 bases). In germline, CDR1 is SGHTA, CDR2 FQGNSA. V lost 2 bases, J lost 3 bases, and 8 bases lay in between. The CDR3 is 13 amino acids. The chain's CDR3 is CASSLQGRYEQYF. The CDR3 DNA is TGTGCCAGCAGCTTACAGGGGCGCTACGAGCAGTACTTC.

With regard to this clone: A much larger clone sits a single nucleotide away, making a read error possible. This chain joins TRBV3-1 and TRBJ2-3, with 11 nucleotides matching TRBD2. The CDR3 length is 15 residues. The junction had 8 bases not matched to a gene; V was cut back by 5 bases and J by 7 bases. Germline CDR1 reads LGHDT; CDR2 reads YNNKEL (reference sequence). CDR3 region: CASSALAGATYTQYF. For the CDR3, the DNA is TGTGCCAGCAGCGCACTAGCGGGAGCCACGTATACGCAGTATTTT.

This clone was counted many times. The chain has TRBV18 and TRBJ2-2; 10 nucleotides match TRBD1. The CDR3 is 16 amino acids. Trimming at V came to 1 base and at J to 5 bases, leaving 4 bases not matched to a gene. Germline V CDR1 and CDR2: KGHSH, LQKENI. The CDR3 DNA reads TGTGCCAGCTCACCACTAGGGACAGGGGAGACCGGGGAGCTGTTTTTT. Protein product: CASSPLGTGETGELFF. The full variable domain, with the rest looked up from reference TRBV18 and TRBJ2-2, is NAGVMQNPRHLVRRRGQEARLRCSPMKGHSHVYWYRQLPEEGLKFMVYLQKENIIDESGMPKERFSAEFPKEGPSILRIQQVVRGDSAAYFCASSPLGTGETGELFFGEGSRLTVL.

The chain couples TRBV20-1 to TRBJ2-7, with D maybe TRBD1 (5 bases). With 0 bases removed from V and 5 bases from J, the gap between germline ends came to 14 bases. This CDR3 region has 14 residues. Germline CDR1 DFQATT, CDR2 SNEGSKA (reference sequence). CDR3 protein: CSARDHQGMDEQYF. The DNA of the CDR3 is TGCAGTGCTAGAGATCACCAGGGAATGGACGAGCAGTACTTC.

The CDR3 is CASSSTGTGTYEQYF. CDR3 in DNA: TGTGCCAGCAGTTCGACCGGGACAGGAACCTACGAGCAGTACTTC. The V and J genes are TRBV28 and TRBJ2-7; 8 bases align to TRBD1. CDR1 and CDR2 from the germline V gene are MDHEN and SYDVKM. The junction had 7 bases not matched to a gene; V was cut back by 4 bases and J by 2 bases. This CDR3 has 15 residues.